The clone carrying this T cell receptor beta chain appeared a few times. Its antigen is currently unknown. The CDR3 sequence is 15 residues long. Trimming cost V 2 bases and J 2 bases, with 13 bases left between them. Germline V lookup: CDR1 KGHSH, CDR2 LQKENI. The entry originates in a study of cytomegalovirus exposure and HLA in healthy donors. At the level of the study: Earlier, 100 million to 120 million unique TCR beta sequences were recovered from around 180 million T cells by an analysis.

A multiplex PCR was run with 60 Vbeta primers and 13 Jbeta primers. Here immunoSEQ multiplex PCR was the method, and the copy in TCRdb shows in-frame clones only, minus some. The data hold around 100,000 clones, with 73% observed a single time. Study outcomes and limitations: Rarity held for most TCR sequences, but there were some public TCRs that occurred in many donors. Prior analysis indicated that the majority of TCR beta V segments exhibited productivity approximately 90% or approximately 30% of the time. Accurate prediction of most subjects' HLA-A and HLA-B alleles from TCR beta sequences was reported.

Sequences were obtained from PBMCs. V usage is TRBV18 and J usage is TRBJ2-7; a possible D gene is TRBD2 (5 bases). The clonotype comes from a man aged 35 to 55 in good health and CMV-seronegative. CDR3 in amino acids: CASSPSNSGAYEQYF. CDR3 in DNA: TGTGCCAGCTCACCATCAAATTCCGGGGCCTACGAGCAGTACTTC.